Each of the 20 T cell receptor beta chains below was sequenced from the same sample in a study of cytomegalovirus exposure and HLA in healthy donors. PCR was performed using 60 Vbeta and 13 Jbeta primers. This table comes from immunoSEQ multiplex PCR, and its TCRdb copy is limited to in-frame clones, with some not included. Among 200,000 or so clones listed, roughly 80% were seen once. Sequenced material: PBMCs. The receptors originated from a man aged 45 to 65 in good health and CMV-seronegative.

J is TRBJ2-1 and V is TRBV7-3; 7 nucleotides line up with TRBD2. The CDR3 is 15 amino acids. V lost 3 bases, J lost 0 bases, and 2 bases stayed unmatched. Germline lookup yields CDR1 SGHTA and CDR2 FQGTGA. Here the CDR3 reads CASSFTGGSYNEQFF. As DNA, the CDR3 is TGTGCCAGCAGCTTTACGGGGGGCTCCTACAATGAGCAGTTCTTC.

The rearrangement joins TRBV6-6 to TRBJ1-5; possibly TRBD1 for D (5 bases). With 7 bases removed from V and 6 bases from J, the gap between germline ends came to 22 bases. This CDR3 contains 16 residues. Per germline, CDR1 MNHNY and CDR2 SVGAGI (reference sequence). The CDR3 is CASNSLTQGIGQPQHF. CDR3 sequence (DNA): TGTGCCAGCAACTCCCTTACTCAGGGAATTGGTCAGCCCCAGCATTTT.

The V call is TRBV18, the J call TRBJ1-1; unclear D gene. The germline gives CDR1 KGHSH, CDR2 LQKENI. Trimming pared 0 bases from V and 4 bases from J, leaving 9 bases between. This CDR3 region has 14 residues. CDR3 bases: TGTGCCAGCTCACCACCAGGGAGGGCCACTGAAGCTTTCTTT. This translates into CASSPPGRATEAFF. Complete variable domain (other parts from reference TRBV18 and TRBJ1-1): NAGVMQNPRHLVRRRGQEARLRCSPMKGHSHVYWYRQLPEEGLKFMVYLQKENIIDESGMPKERFSAEFPKEGPSILRIQQVVRGDSAAYFCASSPPGRATEAFFGQGTRLTVV.

In this sample, this clone turned up a few times. J is TRBJ1-1 and V is TRBV18; D is unclear. V was shortened by 3 bases and J by 0 bases, with 17 bases between the two germline ends. The germline V gene has CDR1 KGHSH and CDR2 LQKENI. The CDR3 runs to 17 residues. For the CDR3, the DNA is TGTGCCAGCTCACCGGGTGGGCAAGCAGCTATGAACACTGAAGCTTTCTTT. It encodes CASSPGGQAAMNTEAFF.

This clone was seen a handful of times. J is TRBJ1-4 and V is TRBV5-5, with no clear D. This CDR3 is 14 amino acids long. With 4 bases removed from V and 3 bases from J, the gap between germline ends came to 10 bases. Per the germline V gene, CDR1 is SGHKS and CDR2 is YYEKEE (reference sequence). CDR3 nucleotides: TGTGCCAGCAGCACACCGGGGTCTAATGAAAAACTGTTTTTT. The encoded protein is CASSTPGSNEKLFF.

The V and J genes are TRBV6-6 and TRBJ2-1; 8 bases map to TRBD1. CDR1 and CDR2 (germline): MNHNY, SVGAGI (reference sequence). This CDR3 contains 14 residues. The V and J ends lost 5 bases and 4 bases, in that order; junction bases with no gene match: 4. CDR3: CASSPQGAYNEQFF. For the CDR3, the DNA is TGTGCCAGCAGTCCGCAGGGGGCTTACAATGAGCAGTTCTTC.

The rearrangement links TRBV18 to TRBJ2-5; 9 bases are shared with TRBD2. The V segment lost 3 bases and the J segment 2 bases; nucleotides outside the gene matches: 1. In germline, CDR1 is KGHSH, CDR2 LQKENI. The length of the CDR3 is 14 residues. The CDR3 spells CASSPTSGQETQYF. The CDR3 nucleotides read TGTGCCAGCTCACCGACTAGCGGACAAGAGACCCAGTACTTC.

The chain is built from TRBV11-2 and TRBJ2-7; 8 bases are a match to TRBD1. V lost 4 bases to trimming and J lost 2 bases; unmatched junction nucleotides: 1. CDR3 size: 13 residues. Germline values: CDR1 SGHAT, CDR2 FQNNGV. CDR3 DNA: TGTGCCAGCAGCTCGGACAGGGCCTACGAGCAGTACTTC. This translates into CASSSDRAYEQYF.

In DNA form, the CDR3 reads TGTGCCAGTAGTCCGACGACATCCGGCAATCAGCCCCAGCATTTT. It encodes CASSPTTSGNQPQHF. The genes are TRBV19 and TRBJ1-5; D not resolved. The CDR3 has 15 residues. Trimming took 5 bases from V and 2 from J, leaving 13 bases between them. Germline values: CDR1 LNHDA, CDR2 SQIVND (reference sequence).

This clone was counted only a few times. The chain links TRBV12-5 to TRBJ2-7; the D is unclear. Gene TRBJ2-5 matches the end of the DNA better, so the J call may be wrong. The V gene's germline CDR1 is LGHNT and CDR2 FRNRAP. This CDR3 comprises 13 residues. The CDR3 sequence is CASGLAGRETQYF. CDR3 sequence (DNA): TGTGCTAGTGGTTTGGCCGGGCGGGAGACCCAGTACTTC.

The chain couples TRBV9 to TRBJ1-5; TRBD1 matches at 8 bases. CDR1 is SGDLS and CDR2 is YYNGEE in the germline V gene. The CDR3 contains 15 residues. V lost 3 bases to trimming and J lost 2 bases; unmatched junction nucleotides: 4. CDR3 DNA sequence: TGTGCCAGCAGCGAGACAGGGGATGGCAATCAGCCCCAGCATTTT. Its protein is CASSETGDGNQPQHF.

Comments on this clone: The same CDR3 is also encoded by other DNA sequences in this sample. The CDR3 DNA is TGCGCCAGCAGCCAAGATCCGGGGATGAACACTGAAGCTTTCTTT. Translating it yields CASSQDPGMNTEAFF. The V and J genes are TRBV4-3 and TRBJ1-1, with D unclear. Between the trimmed V and J ends, which lost 0 bases and 0 bases, there was a span of 8 bases. Germline loops: CDR1 LGHNA, CDR2 YSLEER. The CDR3 consists of 15 residues.

This chain links TRBV5-5 with TRBJ2-5, with D unresolved. Germline loops: CDR1 SGHKS, CDR2 YYEKEE (reference sequence). The CDR3 has 14 amino acids. The V end was cut by 0 bases, the J end by 1 base, with 7 bases between. In DNA, the CDR3 is TGTGCCAGCAGCTTGGGGGCGATCCAAGAGACCCAGTACTTC. It is translated as CASSLGAIQETQYF. The whole variable domain, filled in from reference TRBV5-5 and TRBJ2-5, reads DAGVTQSPTHLIKTRGQQVTLRCSPISGHKSVSWYQQVLGQGPQFIFQYYEKEERGRGNFPDRFSARQFPNYSSELNVNALLLGDSALYLCASSLGAIQETQYFGPGTRLLVL.

The chain couples TRBV27 to TRBJ2-3, with TRBD2 identical over 8 bases. Germline CDR1 MNHEY, CDR2 SMNVEV (reference sequence). V lost 0 bases, J lost 5 bases, and 4 bases stayed unmatched. CDR3 length equals 15 residues. The CDR3 DNA is TGTGCCAGCAGTTTATCAAGCGGGAGAGGAGATACGCAGTATTTT. Its protein product is CASSLSSGRGDTQYF.

V is TRBV7-9 and J is TRBJ2-3; 11 bases line up with TRBD1. The CDR3 is 14 residues long. The germline V gene has CDR1 SEHNR and CDR2 FQNEAQ (reference sequence). Germline trimming cut 6 bases from V and 4 bases from J; bases unmatched to any gene: 3. CDR3 DNA sequence: TGTGCCAGCAGACCGGGACAGGGGGCAGATACGCAGTATTTT. This sequence encodes CASRPGQGADTQYF.

This clone was counted once. V gene TRBV9 combines with J gene TRBJ2-7; D gene unclear. The V gene lost 0 bases and the J gene lost 7 bases, with 20 bases spanning the gap. This CDR3 is built from 16 residues. Germline V gene lookup returns CDR1 SGDLS and CDR2 YYNGEE. The CDR3 region is CASSVDGRLALGEQYF. The CDR3 coding sequence is TGTGCCAGCAGCGTAGACGGAAGACTGGCTCTCGGTGAGCAGTACTTC.

This clone has only one observation. This chain connects TRBV6-1 to TRBJ2-7; the match to TRBD2 covers 10 bases. The CDR3 loop spans 15 amino acids. CDR1 and CDR2 (germline): MNHNS, SASEGT. V lost 2 bases, J lost 4 bases, and 5 bases stayed unmatched. CDR3 region: CASSEMPSGGYEQYF. The CDR3 DNA reads TGTGCCAGCAGTGAAATGCCTAGCGGGGGATACGAGCAGTACTTC.

The chain recombines TRBV4-3 with TRBJ1-3; D is possibly TRBD1 (5 bases). CDR1 is LGHNA, CDR2 YSLEER, per germline. V was cut by 1 base and J by 3 bases, with 10 bases left in between. This CDR3 has 15 residues. The CDR3 here is CASSQVSGFGNTIYF. CDR3 coding DNA: TGCGCCAGCAGCCAAGTTTCAGGGTTTGGAAACACCATATATTTT.

For the CDR3, the DNA is TGTGCCTGGAGTGGGAGGGATTCCAACGTCCTGACTTTC. Translating it yields CAWSGRDSNVLTF. The chain employs TRBV30 and TRBJ2-6; D may be TRBD2 (6 bases). Germline CDR1 is GTSNPN and CDR2 is SVGIG (reference sequence). V was pared by 1 base and J by 8 bases, with 9 bases between. The CDR3 has 13 residues.

This clone was counted between two and nine times. The chain uses TRBV30 and TRBJ1-5; TRBD1 aligns across 11 bases. With V trimmed by 7 bases and J by 6 bases, 2 bases remained unmatched. CDR1 is GTSNPN, CDR2 SVGIG, per germline (reference sequence). This CDR3 has 12 residues. This chain's CDR3 is CAFGTGGQPQHF. DNA of the CDR3: TGTGCCTTTGGGACAGGGGGTCAGCCCCAGCATTTT.